The rows below give T cell receptor beta chains drawn from one sample of a study of PD-L1 blockade in urothelial cancer. Produced via immunoSEQ multiplex PCR; TCRdb's table is partial and in-frame only. Here the sample spans 50,000 or so clones, nearly 85% being singletons. The sample consisted of PBMCs, taken around atezolizumab (anti-PD-L1) treatment. The source is a man aged 35 to 55 with urothelial cancer. CDR3s include the opening cysteine and the closing phenylalanine or tryptophan. A D gene is named only where the DNA matches it firmly. Not all rows give a size; the values are once, few, many and, for expanded clones, a class.

d_gene: -; abundance: once; v_gene: TRBV19; j_gene: TRBJ1-2; CDR3aa: CASSSSRRVSDYGYTF; CDR3nt: TGTGCCAGTAGTTCCAGTCGCCGGGTCTCCGACTATGGCTACACCTTC
d_gene: -; abundance: -; v_gene: TRBV28; j_gene: TRBJ2-2; CDR3aa: CASSLRGELFF; CDR3nt: TGTGCCAGCAGTTTGCGCGGGGAGCTGTTTTTT
d_gene: -; abundance: -; v_gene: TRBV28; j_gene: TRBJ1-2; CDR3aa: CASRSNYGYTF; CDR3nt: TGTGCCAGCAGATCGAACTATGGCTACACCTTC
d_gene: -; abundance: -; v_gene: TRBV28; j_gene: TRBJ2-6; CDR3aa: CASSLQGSSGANVLTF; CDR3nt: TGTGCCAGCAGTTTACAAGGGAGCTCTGGGGCCAACGTCCTGACTTTC
d_gene: TRBD1; abundance: -; v_gene: TRBV29-1; j_gene: TRBJ1-5; CDR3aa: CSAATGQSNQPQHF; CDR3nt: TGCAGCGCCGCGACAGGGCAGAGCAATCAGCCCCAGCATTTT
d_gene: TRBD2; abundance: -; v_gene: TRBV18; j_gene: TRBJ2-6; CDR3aa: CASSPETSGTGFGSGANVLTF; CDR3nt: TGTGCCAGCTCACCGGAGACTAGCGGGACTGGATTCGGCTCTGGGGCCAACGTCCTGACTTTC
d_gene: TRBD1; abundance: -; v_gene: TRBV5-1; j_gene: TRBJ2-7; CDR3aa: CASSLGDRGLYEQYF; CDR3nt: TGCGCCAGCAGCTTGGGGGACAGGGGGCTATACGAGCAGTACTTC
d_gene: -; abundance: few; v_gene: TRBV2; j_gene: TRBJ2-1; CDR3aa: CASTLRLEAASSYNEQFF; CDR3nt: TGTGCCAGCACACTTAGACTAGAGGCTGCGAGCTCCTACAATGAGCAGTTCTTC
d_gene: -; abundance: -; v_gene: TRBV19; j_gene: TRBJ1-4; CDR3aa: CATSGSTNEKLFF; CDR3nt: TGTGCCACCTCAGGGTCTACTAATGAAAAACTGTTTTTT
d_gene: -; abundance: -; v_gene: TRBV6-1; j_gene: TRBJ2-2; CDR3aa: CASSVTRTGELFF; CDR3nt: TGTGCCAGCAGTGTAACGAGAACCGGGGAGCTGTTTTTT
d_gene: TRBD2; abundance: few; v_gene: TRBV5-6; j_gene: TRBJ2-1; CDR3aa: CASSFGGGLNEQFF; CDR3nt: TGTGCCAGCAGCTTCGGGGGGGGTTTGAATGAGCAGTTCTTC
d_gene: -; abundance: -; v_gene: TRBV9; j_gene: TRBJ1-4; CDR3aa: CASSVDGRANEKLFF; CDR3nt: TGTGCCAGCAGCGTAGATGGGAGGGCTAATGAAAAACTGTTTTTT
d_gene: -; abundance: -; v_gene: TRBV6-5; j_gene: TRBJ2-7; CDR3aa: CASSYTGSNYEQYF; CDR3nt: TGTGCCAGCAGTTATACAGGGTCCAACTACGAGCAGTACTTC
d_gene: TRBD1; abundance: -; v_gene: TRBV7-3; j_gene: TRBJ2-5; CDR3aa: CASSFFPGTEETQYF; CDR3nt: TGTGCCAGCAGCTTCTTCCCCGGGACAGAAGAGACCCAGTACTTC
d_gene: -; abundance: once; v_gene: TRBV28; j_gene: TRBJ2-1; CDR3aa: CASKGDNEQFF; CDR3nt: TGTGCCAGCAAAGGGGACAATGAGCAGTTCTTC
d_gene: -; abundance: -; v_gene: TRBV6-5; j_gene: TRBJ1-2; CDR3aa: CASTGAAGGYTF; CDR3nt: TGTGCCAGCACTGGAGCGGCGGGTGGCTACACCTTC
d_gene: -; abundance: -; v_gene: TRBV18; j_gene: TRBJ1-5; CDR3aa: CASSPDTRNQPQHF; CDR3nt: TGTGCCAGCTCACCAGACACCCGCAATCAGCCCCAGCATTTT
d_gene: TRBD2; abundance: -; v_gene: TRBV4-1; j_gene: TRBJ2-7; CDR3aa: CASSPTSGAGGLYF; CDR3nt: TGCGCCAGCAGCCCCACATCTGGTGCGGGAGGGTTGTACTTC
d_gene: -; abundance: -; v_gene: TRBV15; j_gene: TRBJ2-1; CDR3aa: CATSRAGALYNEQFF; CDR3nt: TGTGCCACCAGCAGAGCAGGGGCTCTCTACAATGAGCAGTTCTTC
d_gene: TRBD1; abundance: -; v_gene: TRBV19; j_gene: TRBJ1-5; CDR3aa: CASTPGGQGLQPQHF; CDR3nt: TGTGCCAGTACCCCGGGGGGACAGGGACTTCAGCCCCAGCATTTT
d_gene: -; abundance: -; v_gene: TRBV28; j_gene: TRBJ2-7; CDR3aa: CASSLIVNYEQYF; CDR3nt: TGTGCCAGCAGTTTAATAGTCAACTACGAGCAGTACTTC
d_gene: -; abundance: -; v_gene: TRBV10-1; j_gene: TRBJ1-1; CDR3aa: CASSESRGNNLEAFF; CDR3nt: TGCGCCAGCAGTGAGTCAAGGGGCAACAACTTAGAAGCTTTCTTT
d_gene: TRBD2; abundance: -; v_gene: TRBV10-3; j_gene: TRBJ2-2; CDR3aa: CAISKLAGGKGTGELFF; CDR3nt: TGTGCCATCAGCAAACTTGCGGGAGGAAAAGGGACCGGGGAGCTGTTTTTT
d_gene: -; abundance: once; v_gene: TRBV19; j_gene: TRBJ1-5; CDR3aa: CASSPLNQPQHF; CDR3nt: TGTGCCAGTAGTCCTCTAAATCAGCCCCAGCATTTT
d_gene: -; abundance: -; v_gene: TRBV21-1; j_gene: TRBJ1-1; CDR3aa: CASSKWGQGACKDTEAFF; CDR3nt: -
d_gene: TRBD1; abundance: -; v_gene: TRBV7-9; j_gene: TRBJ2-1; CDR3aa: CASSLVGQGDEQFF; CDR3nt: TGTGCCAGCAGCTTAGTTGGACAGGGTGATGAGCAGTTCTTC
d_gene: -; abundance: -; v_gene: TRBV9; j_gene: TRBJ2-7; CDR3aa: CASSDGSYEQYF; CDR3nt: TGTGCCAGCAGCGACGGCTCCTACGAGCAGTACTTC
d_gene: -; abundance: -; v_gene: TRBV28; j_gene: TRBJ2-1; CDR3aa: CASSTRVPNEQFF; CDR3nt: TGTGCCAGCAGTACCCGGGTCCCAAATGAGCAGTTCTTC
d_gene: TRBD2; abundance: -; v_gene: TRBV11-2; j_gene: TRBJ2-1; CDR3aa: CASSTFTGGSTGNEQFF; CDR3nt: TGTGCCAGCAGCACGTTTACTGGCGGGAGCACGGGCAATGAGCAGTTCTTC